This T cell receptor (beta chain) emerged from a study of beta chain features in type 1 diabetes. Study-level findings and limits: VDJ junctions in type 1 diabetes patients carried more deletions and fewer insertions. Shorter TCRB CDR3s, moderately but significantly so, marked every one of the four CD4+ subsets in Type 1 diabetes patients.

This clone was found a few times. As yet, its antigen is unknown. It was one heparinised blood draw, averaging about 0.12 L, that each donor gave. Isolated RNA was reverse transcribed in full, so expressed TCRB transcripts were sequenced. The method was immunoSEQ multiplex PCR; TCRdb's version includes in-frame clones alone and lacks a portion of them. The profile shows 120,000 to 150,000 clones, 13% of them singletons. The CDR3 length is 13 residues. The V gene end was trimmed by 5 bases and the J gene end by 3 bases; junction bases not matched to a gene: 3. From germline, CDR1 is MNHNY and CDR2 SVGAGI (reference sequence).

Sequencing was done on a sample of central memory CD4+ T cells from blood. The sequence came from a man between 18 and 35 years old with type 1 diabetes. The chain couples TRBV6-6 to TRBJ2-7; the match to TRBD2 covers 8 bases. The CDR3 loop reads CASSPGGYYEQYF. The CDR3 bases are TGTGCCAGCAGTCCGGGAGGGTACTACGAGCAGTACTTC.